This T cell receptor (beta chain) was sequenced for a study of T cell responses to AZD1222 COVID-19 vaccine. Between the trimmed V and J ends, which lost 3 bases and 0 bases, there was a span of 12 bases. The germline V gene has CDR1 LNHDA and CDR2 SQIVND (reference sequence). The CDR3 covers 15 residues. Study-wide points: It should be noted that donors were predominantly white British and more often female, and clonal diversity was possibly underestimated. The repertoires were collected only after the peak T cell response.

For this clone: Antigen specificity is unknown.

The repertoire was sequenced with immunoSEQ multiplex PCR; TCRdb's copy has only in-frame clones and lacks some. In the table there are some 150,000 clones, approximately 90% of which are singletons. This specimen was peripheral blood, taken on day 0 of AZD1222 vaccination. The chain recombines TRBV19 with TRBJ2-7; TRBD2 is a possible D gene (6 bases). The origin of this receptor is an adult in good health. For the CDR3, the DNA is TGTGCCAGTAGTATCGGAGGGACCTACTCCTACGAGCAGTACTTC. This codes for CASSIGGTYSYEQYF.